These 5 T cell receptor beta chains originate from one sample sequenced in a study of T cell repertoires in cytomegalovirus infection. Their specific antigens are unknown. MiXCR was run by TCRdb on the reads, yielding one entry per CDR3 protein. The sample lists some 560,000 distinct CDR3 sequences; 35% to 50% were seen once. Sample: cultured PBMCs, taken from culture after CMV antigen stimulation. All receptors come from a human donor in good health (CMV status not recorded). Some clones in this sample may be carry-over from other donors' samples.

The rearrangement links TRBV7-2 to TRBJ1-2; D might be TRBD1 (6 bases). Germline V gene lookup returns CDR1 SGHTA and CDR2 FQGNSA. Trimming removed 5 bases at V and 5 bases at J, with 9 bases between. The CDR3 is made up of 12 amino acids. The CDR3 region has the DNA TGTGCCAGCAGCATACAGGGTTATGGCTACACCTTC. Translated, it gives CASSIQGYGYTF.

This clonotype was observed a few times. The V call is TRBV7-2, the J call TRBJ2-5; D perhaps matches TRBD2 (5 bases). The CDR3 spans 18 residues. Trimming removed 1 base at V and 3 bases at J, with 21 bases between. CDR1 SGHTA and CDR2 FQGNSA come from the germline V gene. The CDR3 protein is CASSLVGPRGWTEETQYF. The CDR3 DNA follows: TGTGCCAGCAGCTTAGTCGGCCCTCGCGGGTGGACCGAAGAGACCCAGTACTTC.

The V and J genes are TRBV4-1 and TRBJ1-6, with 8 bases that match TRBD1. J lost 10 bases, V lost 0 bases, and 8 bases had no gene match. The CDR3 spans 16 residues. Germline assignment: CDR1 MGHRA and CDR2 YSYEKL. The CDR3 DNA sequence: TGCGCCAGCAGCCAAGACCCGACAGGGGCTGGGTCACCCCTCCACTTT. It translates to CASSQDPTGAGSPLHF.

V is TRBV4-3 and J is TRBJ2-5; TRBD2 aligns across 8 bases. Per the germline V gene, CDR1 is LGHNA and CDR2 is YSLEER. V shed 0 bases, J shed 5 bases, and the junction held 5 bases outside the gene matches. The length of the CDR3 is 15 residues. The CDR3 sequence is CASSQEREVWETQYF. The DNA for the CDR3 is TGCGCCAGCAGCCAAGAGCGGGAGGTTTGGGAGACCCAGTACTTC.

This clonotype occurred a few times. CDR3 nucleotides: TGTGCCATCCGCCCCACTAGCGGAAAGAACACCGGGGAGCTGTTTTTT. It is translated as CAIRPTSGKNTGELFF. The chain carries TRBV10-3 and TRBJ2-2, with 8 bases aligning to TRBD2. Germline V lookup: CDR1 ENHRY, CDR2 SYGVKD. V lost 8 bases and J lost 1; bases outside the gene matches: 9. The CDR3 spans 16 residues.